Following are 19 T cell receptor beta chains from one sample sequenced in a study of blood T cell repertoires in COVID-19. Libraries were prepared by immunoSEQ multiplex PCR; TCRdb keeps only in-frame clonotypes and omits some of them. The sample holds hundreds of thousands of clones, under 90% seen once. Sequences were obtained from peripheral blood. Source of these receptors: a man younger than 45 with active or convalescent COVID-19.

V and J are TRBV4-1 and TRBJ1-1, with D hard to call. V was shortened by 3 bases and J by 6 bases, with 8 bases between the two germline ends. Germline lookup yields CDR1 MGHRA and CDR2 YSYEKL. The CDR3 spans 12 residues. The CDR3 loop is CASSHYSAEAFF. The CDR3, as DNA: TGCGCCAGCAGCCACTACAGTGCTGAAGCTTTCTTT.

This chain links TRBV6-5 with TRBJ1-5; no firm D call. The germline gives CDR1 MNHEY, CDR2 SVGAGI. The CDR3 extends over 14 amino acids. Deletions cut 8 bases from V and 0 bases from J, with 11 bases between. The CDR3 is CASFKTLSNQPQHF. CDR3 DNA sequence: TGTGCCAGCTTCAAGACTCTTAGCAATCAGCCCCAGCATTTT.

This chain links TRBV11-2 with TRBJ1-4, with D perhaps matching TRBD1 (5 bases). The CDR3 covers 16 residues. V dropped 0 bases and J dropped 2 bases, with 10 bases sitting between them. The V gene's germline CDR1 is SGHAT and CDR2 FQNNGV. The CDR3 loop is CASSLDRAGTNEKLFF. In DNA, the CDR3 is TGTGCCAGCAGCTTAGATCGGGCAGGGACTAATGAAAAACTGTTTTTT.

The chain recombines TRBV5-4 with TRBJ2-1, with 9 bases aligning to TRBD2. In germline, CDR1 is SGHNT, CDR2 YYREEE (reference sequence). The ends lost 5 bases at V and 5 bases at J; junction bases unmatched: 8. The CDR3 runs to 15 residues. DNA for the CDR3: TGTGCCAGCAGAGAGGCGACTAGCGGTAACAATGAGCAGTTCTTC. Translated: CASREATSGNNEQFF.

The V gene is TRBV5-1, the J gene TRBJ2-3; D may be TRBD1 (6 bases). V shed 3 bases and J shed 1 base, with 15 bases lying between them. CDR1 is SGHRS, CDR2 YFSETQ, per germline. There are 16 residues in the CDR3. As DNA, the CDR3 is TGCGCCAGCAGCTATACCAGGGGAACCGGCACAGATACGCAGTATTTT. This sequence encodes CASSYTRGTGTDTQYF.

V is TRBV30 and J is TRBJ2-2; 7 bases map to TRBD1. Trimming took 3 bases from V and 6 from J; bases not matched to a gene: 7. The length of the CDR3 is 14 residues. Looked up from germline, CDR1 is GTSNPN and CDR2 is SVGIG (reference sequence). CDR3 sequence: CAWRGTVGSGELFF. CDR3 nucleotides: TGTGCCTGGAGAGGGACAGTCGGATCCGGGGAGCTGTTTTTT.

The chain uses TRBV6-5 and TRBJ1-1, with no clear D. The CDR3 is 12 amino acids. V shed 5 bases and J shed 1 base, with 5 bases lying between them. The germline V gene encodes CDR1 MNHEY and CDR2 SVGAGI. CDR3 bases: TGTGCCAGCAGTCGTTGGAACACTGAAGCTTTCTTT. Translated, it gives CASSRWNTEAFF.

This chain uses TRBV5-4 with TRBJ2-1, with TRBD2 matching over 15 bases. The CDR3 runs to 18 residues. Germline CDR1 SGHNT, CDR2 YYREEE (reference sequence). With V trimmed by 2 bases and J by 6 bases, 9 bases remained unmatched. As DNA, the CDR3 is TGTGCCAGCAGCTTTGGACTAGCGGGAGGGCGGGCCTTCAATGAGCAGTTCTTC. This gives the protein CASSFGLAGGRAFNEQFF.

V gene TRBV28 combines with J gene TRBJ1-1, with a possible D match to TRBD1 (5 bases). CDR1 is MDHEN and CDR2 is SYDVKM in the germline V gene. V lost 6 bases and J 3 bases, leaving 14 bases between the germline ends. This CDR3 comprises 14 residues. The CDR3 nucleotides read TGTGCCAGCAGATTCGGGGGAAGGGACACTGAAGCTTTCTTT. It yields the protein CASRFGGRDTEAFF.

This chain's CDR3 is CASRTPVFNYGYTF. CDR3 DNA sequence: TGTGCCAGCAGAACTCCGGTATTCAACTATGGCTACACCTTC. The chain carries TRBV5-8 and TRBJ1-2; D is uncertain. The CDR3 is made up of 14 amino acids. CDR1 and CDR2 (germline): SGHTS, YDEGEE. V lost 5 bases and J 2 bases, leaving 13 bases between the germline ends.

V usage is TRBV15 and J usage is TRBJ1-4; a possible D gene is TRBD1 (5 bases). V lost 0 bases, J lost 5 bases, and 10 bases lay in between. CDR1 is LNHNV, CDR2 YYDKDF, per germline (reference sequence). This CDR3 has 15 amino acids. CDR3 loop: CATSRDHGGNEKLFF. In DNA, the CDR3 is TGTGCCACCAGCAGAGATCACGGGGGGAATGAAAAACTGTTTTTT.

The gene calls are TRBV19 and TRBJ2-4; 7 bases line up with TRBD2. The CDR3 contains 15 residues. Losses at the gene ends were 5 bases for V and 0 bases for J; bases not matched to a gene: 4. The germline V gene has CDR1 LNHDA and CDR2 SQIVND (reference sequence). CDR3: CASSRGGGAKNIQYF. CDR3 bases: TGTGCCAGTAGTCGTGGGGGGGGAGCCAAAAACATTCAGTACTTC.

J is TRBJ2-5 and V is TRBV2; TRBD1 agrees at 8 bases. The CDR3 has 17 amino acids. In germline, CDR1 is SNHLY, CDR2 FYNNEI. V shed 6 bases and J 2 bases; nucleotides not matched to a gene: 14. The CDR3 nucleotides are TGTGCCAGCAGCGCGACACGGACAGGGCCTAATCAAGAGACCCAGTACTTC. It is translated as CASSATRTGPNQETQYF.

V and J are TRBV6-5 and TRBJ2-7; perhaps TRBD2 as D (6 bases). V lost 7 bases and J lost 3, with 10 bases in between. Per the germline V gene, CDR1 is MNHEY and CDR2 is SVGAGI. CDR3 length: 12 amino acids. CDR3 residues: CASTGRGYEQYF. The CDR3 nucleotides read TGTGCCAGCACCGGGAGAGGCTACGAGCAGTACTTC.

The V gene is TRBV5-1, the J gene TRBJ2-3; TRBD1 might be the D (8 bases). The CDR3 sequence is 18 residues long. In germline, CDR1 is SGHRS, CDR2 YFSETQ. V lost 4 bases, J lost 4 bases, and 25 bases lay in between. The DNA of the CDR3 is TGCGCCAGCAGCGATCGGACAGGGTTTGGCGGGGGTGCAGATACGCAGTATTTT. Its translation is CASSDRTGFGGGADTQYF.

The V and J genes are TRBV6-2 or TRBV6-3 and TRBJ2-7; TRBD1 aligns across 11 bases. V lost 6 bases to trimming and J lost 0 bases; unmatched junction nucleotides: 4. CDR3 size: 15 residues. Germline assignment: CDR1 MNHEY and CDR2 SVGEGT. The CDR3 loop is CASSLGQGASYEQYF. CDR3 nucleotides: TGTGCCAGCAGCCTTGGACAGGGGGCCTCCTACGAGCAGTACTTC.

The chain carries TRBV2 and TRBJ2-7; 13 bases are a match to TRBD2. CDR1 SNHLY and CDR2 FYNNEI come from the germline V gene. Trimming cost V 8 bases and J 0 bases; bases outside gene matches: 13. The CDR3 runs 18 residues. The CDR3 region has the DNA TGTGCCAGCCTAAAAGGGACTAGCGGGAATCACTTCTCCTACGAGCAGTACTTC. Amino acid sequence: CASLKGTSGNHFSYEQYF. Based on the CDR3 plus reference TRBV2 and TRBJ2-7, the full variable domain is EPEVTQTPSHQVTQMGQEVILRCVPISNHLYFYWYRQILGQKVEFLVSFYNNEISEKSEIFDDQFSVERPDGSNFTLKIRSTKLEDSAMYFCASLKGTSGNHFSYEQYFGPGTRLTVT.

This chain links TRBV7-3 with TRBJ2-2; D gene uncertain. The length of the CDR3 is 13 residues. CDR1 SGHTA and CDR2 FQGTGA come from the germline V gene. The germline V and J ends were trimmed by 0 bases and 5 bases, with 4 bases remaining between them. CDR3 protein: CASSLTSTGELFF. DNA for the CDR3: TGTGCCAGCAGCTTAACTAGTACCGGGGAGCTGTTTTTT.

This CDR3 reads CATSQPGQGKYEQYF. DNA for the CDR3: TGTGCCACCAGCCAACCGGGACAGGGGAAGTACGAGCAGTACTTC. The genes are TRBV24-1 and TRBJ2-7; TRBD1 aligns across 10 bases. Germline CDR1 KGHDR, CDR2 SFDVKD. V gave up 7 bases and J gave up 4 bases; unmatched junction bases: 9. The CDR3 has 15 residues.